Here is one TCR beta chain with its context. Which antigen it targets is not known. Base qualities are missing; no much larger clone stands one base away. Reading from cysteine to phenylalanine, the CDR3 counts 16 amino acids. The CDR3 DNA has 48 bases and is translated from base 1. V and J are trimmed by 6 bases and 6 bases, and the gene matches miss 15 bases of the junction. Sequences SGHNT (CDR1) and YENEEA (CDR2) are obtained from the germline V gene. The data are from a study of blood T cell repertoires in COVID-19 (dated by TCRdb to 2018 to 2021). Looking at the study overall: Samples from collaborators originated in the United States, Italy and Spain and spanned both the acute and convalescent phases of COVID-19. Nearly every sample came with metadata listing a de-identified subject ID, COVID-19 status, age in years and sex. The dataset comprised deeply sampled blood TCRbeta repertoires from subjects exposed to, actively infected with, or recovered from COVID-19. The prospective study material was composed of cDNA or gDNA derived from T cells, B-cell-depleted T cells, or PBMCs. Where available, HLA class I and class II types were taken from metadata supplied by the sample provider and were not determined by assay-based typing. The samples were drawn from the first 160 participants of the ongoing ImmuneRACE study and from more than 1,000 subjects provided by 6 global collaborators. The repertoires were released in a freely available public database meant as a resource for research on the immune response to SARS-CoV-2. Paper-wide results and their limitations: Clinical and demographic metadata were provided uncurated, with the amount varying by source and participant.

In the prospective study, participants were roughly 18 to 95 years old, resided in about two dozen geographic areas of the United States, and were enrolled through a virtual design. To assign participants to cohorts, the prospective study relied on clinical history that participants themselves reported in a screening survey and a study questionnaire. Recovered participants in ImmuneRACE Cohort 3 were defined as having two consecutive negative NP/OP PCR tests, clearance from a healthcare professional, or resolution of symptoms. Each participant in the prospective study had whole blood, serum and a nasopharyngeal or oropharyngeal swab collected by mobile phlebotomists. Over a roughly 2-month period, participants in the prospective study had the option of providing additional blood draws and questionnaires. Before DNA extraction, prospective study blood samples were shipped either frozen or at room temperature.

TCRbeta CDR3 regions were amplified from genomic DNA by means of the immunoSEQ Assay, a bias-controlled multiplex PCR. Per the authors' processing: The number of nucleated cells in each sample was estimated by amplification of reference gene primers within the assay. Sequence reads were collapsed and filtered to measure the absolute abundance of every unique TCRbeta CDR3 rearrangement. For each sample, productive Simpson clonality was calculated as the square root of Simpson's diversity index across productive rearrangements. Here the immuneACCESS table is served through TCRdb, limited to in-frame sequences with V and J called. Missing clones are a known gap in these copies; in checked studies unresolved V genes cover under half, and the rest lacks a known reason. D and trimming were read from the DNA, whereas the V and J calls and clone size are those reported in that table. In this sample the table shows 200,000 or so clones, 65% to 85% of which occur a single time. The top ten clones comprise roughly 7% of the sample.

The chain links TRBV11-3 with TRBJ2-3; a stretch of 7 junction bases matches TRBD1. Sequenced input: PBMCs or T cells enriched from blood (not recorded which). This clonotype originated in a man aged 35-49 years who had recovered from COVID-19. The nucleotide sequence is given as TGTGCCAGCAGTCCTACAGGGGCTGGTACGAGGGATACGCAGTATTTT. Translated, this is CASSPTGAGTRDTQYF.